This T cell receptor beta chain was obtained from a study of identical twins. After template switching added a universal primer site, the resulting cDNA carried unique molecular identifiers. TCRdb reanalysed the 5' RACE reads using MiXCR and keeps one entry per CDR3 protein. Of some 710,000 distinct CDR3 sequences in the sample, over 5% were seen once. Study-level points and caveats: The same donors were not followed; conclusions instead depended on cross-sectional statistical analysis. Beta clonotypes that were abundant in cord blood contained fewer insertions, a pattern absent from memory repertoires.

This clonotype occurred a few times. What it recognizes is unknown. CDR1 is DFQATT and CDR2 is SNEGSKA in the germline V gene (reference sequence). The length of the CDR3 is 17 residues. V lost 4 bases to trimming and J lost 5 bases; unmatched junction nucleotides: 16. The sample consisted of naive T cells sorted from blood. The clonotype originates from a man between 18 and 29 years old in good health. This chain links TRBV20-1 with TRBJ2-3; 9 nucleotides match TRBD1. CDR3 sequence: CSANLAGTGLGQDTQYF. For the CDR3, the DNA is TGCAGTGCTAACCTGGCTGGGACAGGGCTAGGGCAAGATACGCAGTATTTT.